This TCR beta chain was retrieved from a study of cytomegalovirus exposure and HLA in healthy donors. The PCR contained 60 Vbeta and 13 Jbeta primers. Profiling relied on immunoSEQ multiplex PCR, and the TCRdb table lists in-frame clones only, not all of them. The sample holds roughly 140,000 clones, 70% to 75% seen once. Whole-study results and caveats: The productive fraction for most TCR beta V segments was about 87% or about 30% in an earlier analysis. The study had only CMV serostatus as immune exposure information.

Remarks on this clone: Its specificity is not known.

Trimming left V 2 bases short and J 5 bases short, with 10 bases between. The germline V gene has CDR1 GTSNPN and CDR2 SVGIG (reference sequence). The CDR3 runs 13 residues. The J gene is TRBJ2-1, the V gene TRBV30; tentatively, D is TRBD2 (7 bases). The clonotype originates from a woman under 40 in good health and CMV-seronegative. Sequenced input: PBMCs. CDR3 sequence: CAWSRGGDNEQFF. The CDR3 DNA reads TGTGCCTGGAGTAGGGGGGGGGACAATGAGCAGTTCTTC.